This T cell receptor (beta chain) was sequenced in a study of early stage breast cancer tumors. Looking at the study overall: Of 15 to 20 invasive breast tumors, about a dozen were hormone receptor-positive, HER2-negative.

Germline CDR1 reads DFQATT; CDR2 reads SNEGSKA (reference sequence). Deletions cut 5 bases from V and 6 bases from J, with 9 bases between. The CDR3 runs 11 residues. Blood replicates held 0.5 ug DNA, tumor or normal breast roughly 1.5 ug, two each. Only in-frame clones appear in the TCRdb table, and some are missing; sequencing was by immunoSEQ multiplex PCR. Of about 5,500 clones listed, about 70% are singletons. Sufficient DNA from normal breast often required roughly 90-310 mg tissue. The rearrangement uses TRBV20-1 and TRBJ2-3; D remains ambiguous. Material: normal breast tissue next to the tumor. The clonotype comes from a person aged 55 to 75 with breast cancer. CDR3 in DNA: TGCAGTGCTGAACCGCCGGATACGCAGTATTTT. Protein sequence: CSAEPPDTQYF.